The T cell receptor beta chain described here comes from a study of T cells in Graves' hyperthyroidism and ophthalmopathy. Overall study results and limits: Most expanded thyroid clonotypes above 0.001 also appeared in blood.

Using RNA transcripts as the source, TCR beta CDR3 regions were amplified. RT-PCR in the first round (using the HTBI primer set) targeted the TCR CDR3. TCRdb independently ran MiXCR on the multiplex PCR reads; one entry per CDR3 protein. The sample carries approximately 700,000 distinct CDR3 sequences, 40% to 55% recorded once. Every diagnosis used clinical symptoms, serum thyroxine and TRAb, thyroid ultrasound and orbital computed tomography. As regards this clonotype: Antigen: not known.

The CDR3 runs to 18 residues. Trimming removed 2 bases from V and 1 base from J, with 20 bases in between. Germline V lookup: CDR1 SGHTA, CDR2 FQGTGA. The genes are TRBV7-3 and TRBJ1-1, with D possibly TRBD1 on 6 matching bases. The clonotype originates from an adult man with Graves' disease, either hyperthyroidism or ophthalmopathy (not recorded which). What was sequenced was peripheral blood or thyroid tissue (not recorded which). CDR3 region: CASSLDWWCDRTNTEAFF. The CDR3 region has the DNA TGTGCCAGCAGCTTAGATTGGTGGTGTGACAGGACGAACACTGAAGCTTTCTTT.